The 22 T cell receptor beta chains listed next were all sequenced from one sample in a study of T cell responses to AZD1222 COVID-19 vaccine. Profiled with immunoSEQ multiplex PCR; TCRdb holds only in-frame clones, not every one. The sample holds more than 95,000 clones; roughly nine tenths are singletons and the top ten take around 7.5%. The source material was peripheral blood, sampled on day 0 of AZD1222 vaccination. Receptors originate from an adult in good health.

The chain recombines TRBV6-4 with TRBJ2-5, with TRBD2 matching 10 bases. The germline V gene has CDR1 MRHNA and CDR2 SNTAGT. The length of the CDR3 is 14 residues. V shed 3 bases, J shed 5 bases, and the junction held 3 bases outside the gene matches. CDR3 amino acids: CASSESGGAETQYF. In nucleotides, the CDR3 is TGTGCCAGCAGTGAAAGCGGGGGGGCGGAGACCCAGTACTTC.

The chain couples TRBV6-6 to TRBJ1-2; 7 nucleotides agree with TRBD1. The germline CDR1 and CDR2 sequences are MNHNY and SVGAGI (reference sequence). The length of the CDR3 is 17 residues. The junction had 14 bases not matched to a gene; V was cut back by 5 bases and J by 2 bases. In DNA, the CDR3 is TGTGCCAGCAGTCCCAACAGGGGCGCCTATTCCAACTATGGCTACACCTTC. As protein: CASSPNRGAYSNYGYTF.

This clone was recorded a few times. Here the CDR3 reads CATTQGFTEAFF. The CDR3 DNA sequence: TGTGCCACAACACAGGGTTTCACTGAAGCTTTCTTT. J is TRBJ1-1 and V is TRBV12-3 or TRBV12-4, with a possible D match to TRBD1 (6 bases). V was trimmed by 10 bases and J by 4 bases, leaving 13 bases between them. The CDR3 is 12 amino acids.

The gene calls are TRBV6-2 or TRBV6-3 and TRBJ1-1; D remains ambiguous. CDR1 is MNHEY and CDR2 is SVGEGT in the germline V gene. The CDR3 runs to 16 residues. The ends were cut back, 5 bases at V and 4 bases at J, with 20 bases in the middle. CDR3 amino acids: CASSHHFDRGATEAFF. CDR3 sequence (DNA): TGTGCCAGCAGTCACCACTTTGACCGGGGAGCCACTGAAGCTTTCTTT.

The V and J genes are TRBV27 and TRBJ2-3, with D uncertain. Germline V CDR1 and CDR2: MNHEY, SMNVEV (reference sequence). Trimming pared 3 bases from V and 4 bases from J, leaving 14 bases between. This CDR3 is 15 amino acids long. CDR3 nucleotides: TGTGCCAGCAGTTTGTATAGTGGAGCTGCAGATACGCAGTATTTT. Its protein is CASSLYSGAADTQYF.

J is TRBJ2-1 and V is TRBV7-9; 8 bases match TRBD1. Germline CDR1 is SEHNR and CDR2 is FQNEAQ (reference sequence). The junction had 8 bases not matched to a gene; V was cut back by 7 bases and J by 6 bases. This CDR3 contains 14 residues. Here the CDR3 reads CASTDRDNPNEQFF. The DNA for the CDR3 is TGTGCCAGCACGGACAGGGACAACCCCAATGAGCAGTTCTTC.

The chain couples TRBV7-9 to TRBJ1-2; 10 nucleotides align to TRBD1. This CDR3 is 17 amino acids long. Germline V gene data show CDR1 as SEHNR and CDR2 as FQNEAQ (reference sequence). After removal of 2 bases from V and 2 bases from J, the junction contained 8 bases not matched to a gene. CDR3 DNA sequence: TGTGCCAGCAGCTTAATTTCGGCGACAGGGGGCAACTATGGCTACACCTTC. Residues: CASSLISATGGNYGYTF.

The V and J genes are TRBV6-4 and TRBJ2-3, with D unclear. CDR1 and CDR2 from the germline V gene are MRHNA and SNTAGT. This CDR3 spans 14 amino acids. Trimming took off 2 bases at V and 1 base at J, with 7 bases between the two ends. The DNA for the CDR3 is TGTGCCAGCAGTGACGACCCGGGCACAGATACGCAGTATTTT. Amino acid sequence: CASSDDPGTDTQYF.

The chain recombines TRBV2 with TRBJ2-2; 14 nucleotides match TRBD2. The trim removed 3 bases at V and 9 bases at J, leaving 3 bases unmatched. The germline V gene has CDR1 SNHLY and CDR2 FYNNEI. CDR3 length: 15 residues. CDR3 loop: CASSEGLAGARELFF. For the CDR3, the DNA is TGTGCCAGCAGTGAGGGACTAGCGGGAGCTAGGGAGCTGTTTTTT. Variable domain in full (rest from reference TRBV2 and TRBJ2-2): EPEVTQTPSHQVTQMGQEVILRCVPISNHLYFYWYRQILGQKVEFLVSFYNNEISEKSEIFDDQFSVERPDGSNFTLKIRSTKLEDSAMYFCASSEGLAGARELFFGEGSRLTVL.

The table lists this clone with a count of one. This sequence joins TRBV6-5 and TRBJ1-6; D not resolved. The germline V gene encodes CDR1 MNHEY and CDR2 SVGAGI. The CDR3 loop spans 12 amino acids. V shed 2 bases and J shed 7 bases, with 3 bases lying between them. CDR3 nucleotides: TGTGCCAGCAGTTACACCAATTCACCCCTCCACTTT. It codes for CASSYTNSPLHF.

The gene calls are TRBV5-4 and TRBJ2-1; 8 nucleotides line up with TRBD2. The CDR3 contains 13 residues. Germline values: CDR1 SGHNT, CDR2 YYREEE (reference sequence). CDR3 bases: TGTGTCGCCCGGGAGGGGGAGAACAATGAGCAGTTCTTC. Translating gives CVAREGENNEQFF.

CDR3 sequence: CASSPRGGKTGELFF. The DNA of the CDR3 is TGTGCCAGCAGCCCAAGGGGGGGCAAGACCGGGGAGCTGTTTTTT. The chain has TRBV11-3 and TRBJ2-2; tentative D call: TRBD2 (7 bases). Germline assignment: CDR1 SGHNT and CDR2 YENEEA. Trimming pared 5 bases from V and 5 bases from J, leaving 15 bases between. This CDR3 comprises 15 residues.

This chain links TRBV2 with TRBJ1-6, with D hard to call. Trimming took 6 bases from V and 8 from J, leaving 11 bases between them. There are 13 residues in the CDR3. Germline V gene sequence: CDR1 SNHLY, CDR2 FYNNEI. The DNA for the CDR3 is TGTGCCAGCAGGCCCGACGGGGATTCACCCCTCCACTTT. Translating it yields CASRPDGDSPLHF.

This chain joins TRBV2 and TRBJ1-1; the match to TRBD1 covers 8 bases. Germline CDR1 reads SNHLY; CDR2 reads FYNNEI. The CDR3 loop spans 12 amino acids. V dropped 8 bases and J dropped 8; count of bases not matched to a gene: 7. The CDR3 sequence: CASSGQGEEAFF. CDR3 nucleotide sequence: TGTGCCAGCTCCGGACAGGGTGAAGAAGCTTTCTTT.

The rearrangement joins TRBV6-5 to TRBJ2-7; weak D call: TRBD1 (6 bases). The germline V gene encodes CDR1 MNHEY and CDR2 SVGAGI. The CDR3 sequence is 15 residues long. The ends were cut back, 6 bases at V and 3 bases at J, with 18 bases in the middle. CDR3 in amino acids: CASRTRDNEDYEQYF. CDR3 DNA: TGTGCCAGCAGGACCCGGGACAATGAAGACTACGAGCAGTACTTC.

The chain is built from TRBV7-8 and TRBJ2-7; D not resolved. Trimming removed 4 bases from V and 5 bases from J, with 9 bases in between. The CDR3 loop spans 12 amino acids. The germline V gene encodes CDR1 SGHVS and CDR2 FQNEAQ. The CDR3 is CASSYAWDEQYF. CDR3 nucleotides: TGTGCCAGCAGCTACGCCTGGGACGAGCAGTACTTC.

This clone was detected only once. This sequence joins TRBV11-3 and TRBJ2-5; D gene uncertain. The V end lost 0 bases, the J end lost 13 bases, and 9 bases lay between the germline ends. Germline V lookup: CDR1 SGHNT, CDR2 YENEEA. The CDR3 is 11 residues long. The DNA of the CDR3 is TGTGCCAGCAGCTTAGAAGGCAGGATGTACTTC. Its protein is CASSLEGRMYF.

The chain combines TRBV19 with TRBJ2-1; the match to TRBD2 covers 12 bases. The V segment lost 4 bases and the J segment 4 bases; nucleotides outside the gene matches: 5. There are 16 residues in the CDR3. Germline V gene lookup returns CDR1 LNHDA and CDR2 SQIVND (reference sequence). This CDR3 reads CASSTGTSGLYNEQFF. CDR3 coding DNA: TGTGCCAGTAGTACCGGGACTAGCGGGCTTTACAATGAGCAGTTCTTC.

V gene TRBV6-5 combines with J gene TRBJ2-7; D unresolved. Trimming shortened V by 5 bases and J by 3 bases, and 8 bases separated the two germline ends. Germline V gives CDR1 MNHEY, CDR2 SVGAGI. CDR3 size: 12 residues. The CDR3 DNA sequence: TGTGCCAGCAGTCCCGCAGTCTACGAGCAGTACTTC. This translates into CASSPAVYEQYF.

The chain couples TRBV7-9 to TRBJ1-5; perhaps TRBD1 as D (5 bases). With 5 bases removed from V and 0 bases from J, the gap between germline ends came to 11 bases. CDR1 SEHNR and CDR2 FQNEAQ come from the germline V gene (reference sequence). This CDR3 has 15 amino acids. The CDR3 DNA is TGTGCCAGCAGCGCCGGGACTTTTAGCAATCAGCCCCAGCATTTT. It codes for CASSAGTFSNQPQHF.

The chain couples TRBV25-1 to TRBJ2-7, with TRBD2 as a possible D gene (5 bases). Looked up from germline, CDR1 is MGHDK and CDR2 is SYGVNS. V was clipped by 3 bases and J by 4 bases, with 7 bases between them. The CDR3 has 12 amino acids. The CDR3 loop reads CASSDSGYEQYF. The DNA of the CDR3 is TGTGCCAGCAGTGATTCGGGGTACGAGCAGTACTTC.

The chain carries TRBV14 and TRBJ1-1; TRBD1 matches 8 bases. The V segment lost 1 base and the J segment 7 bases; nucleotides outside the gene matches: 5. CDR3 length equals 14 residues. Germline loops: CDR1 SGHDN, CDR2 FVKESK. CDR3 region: CASSQVSRGLEAFF. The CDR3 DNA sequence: TGTGCCAGCAGCCAAGTGTCCAGGGGGCTTGAAGCTTTCTTT.